In its sample, the clone carrying this T cell receptor beta chain was seen many times. Its antigen is not known. The sample comes from a study of T-cell memory formation after mild COVID-19. Study results and limitations: Several responding clones turned up in pre-infection memory, indicating that cross-reactive memory may have taken part. From day 15 to 85, contracting clones were balanced between CD4 and CD8, whereas later expanders leaned toward CD4+. CD8+ contracting clones occupied EMRA, while CD4+ ones occupied mainly CM and EM.

MiXCR, run by TCRdb on the 5' RACE reads, gives a single entry per CDR3 protein. The sample includes 120,000 to 150,000 distinct CDR3 sequences, roughly 19% of them seen just once. Sequencing used PBMCs or a T cell subset sorted from them (not recorded which). The sequence derives from an adult woman who had mild COVID-19 (a few samples of this study predate the infection). Cell type and time point are not known.

In DNA, the CDR3 is TGTGCCAGTAGGGACTCCTCTTGGACCTCCTACAATGAGCAGTTCTTC. It yields the protein CASRDSSWTSYNEQFF. V is TRBV7-8 and J is TRBJ2-1, with D possibly TRBD2 on 6 matching bases. Germline V gene sequence: CDR1 SGHVS, CDR2 FQNEAQ. Trimming removed 9 bases from V and 0 bases from J, with 18 bases in between. The CDR3 length is 16 residues.